This TCR beta chain was observed in a study of blood T cell repertoires in COVID-19. Study-level information: Sites across the United States, Italy and Spain contributed samples from acute and convalescent COVID-19. T cells, B-cell-depleted T cells, or PBMCs supplied cDNA or gDNA.

Per the authors' pipeline: Amplification with reference gene primers provided the estimates of nucleated cell counts. Clones were sequenced by immunoSEQ multiplex PCR, and TCRdb holds only the in-frame ones, with some missing. V, J and clone size were drawn from that table, and D and trimming were deduced from the DNA. This sample carries under 40,000 clones, 90% to 95% of them seen once, and the ten largest clones take around two fifths. Only one count was recorded for this clone. Sequenced input: peripheral blood. The receptor's source is a man in his 60s with active or convalescent COVID-19.

In nucleotides, the CDR3 is TGTGCCAGCAGTCCGCCGGGTGAGCAGTTCTTC. Translating gives CASSPPGEQFF. V gene TRBV6-2 or TRBV6-3 combines with J gene TRBJ2-1, with D hard to call. CDR1 and CDR2 (germline): MNHEY, SVGEGT. V lost 5 bases and J 9 bases, leaving 8 bases between the germline ends. This CDR3 has 11 residues.